The present T cell receptor beta chain was sequenced within a study of T cells after posttransplantation cyclophosphamide. The data were produced by immunoSEQ multiplex PCR, yet TCRdb's version contains in-frame clones alone and is incomplete. Of fewer than 12,000 clones listed, more than 80% are singletons. This clone is a singleton in its sample. Its matching antigen is unknown. A marrow graft followed busulfan-fludarabine conditioning, with cyclophosphamide on days +3 and +4. Looked up from germline, CDR1 is SNHLY and CDR2 is FYNNEI. The CDR3 is 15 amino acids. V was clipped by 8 bases and J by 6 bases; unmatched bases: 8. The study, taken as a whole, reports: TRB clonality was highly associated with recipient CMV seropositivity and reactivation. Tissue-infiltrating T cells from skin or gut overlapped little with blood T cells. Later blood repertoires were often dominated by clones from the donor CD8+ memory compartment.

The clonotype comes from a female patient aged 50-59 years who received an allogeneic stem cell transplant from a related donor, was CMV-positive, and had no GVHD. These T cells may partly come from the graft donor. Material: PBMCs, obtained after allogeneic stem cell transplant with posttransplant cyclophosphamide. The chain couples TRBV2 to TRBJ1-5, with 12 bases matching TRBD1. The CDR3 DNA follows: TGTGCCAGCGGGGGACAGGGGGCGGTCGGTCAGCCCCAGCATTTT. Protein sequence: CASGGQGAVGQPQHF.